This T cell receptor beta chain is from a study of T cells in localized non-small cell lung cancer. Study-wide points: Higher blood T cell density went with longer overall survival. Only one tumor region went through sequencing, so heterogeneity may still be there. Out of the top 100 tumor clones, a median around 56 were seen in adjacent lung.

Details on this clone: Its specificity is unknown.

The CDR3 length is 17 residues. From germline, CDR1 is SGHRS and CDR2 YFSETQ. Trimming cost V 0 bases and J 1 base, with 14 bases left between them. Clones were read by immunoSEQ multiplex PCR, and TCRdb kept only the in-frame ones, dropping some. The sample carries 6,000 or so clones, approximately 40% recorded once. The origin of this receptor is a woman aged 35 to 75 with stage II squamous cell lung carcinoma. The chain links TRBV5-1 to TRBJ1-3; D perhaps matches TRBD1 (5 bases). Sequencing used lung tumor tissue, obtained before any cancer treatment. The CDR3 DNA follows: TGCGCCAGCAGCTTGGGATGGGCAGGGATTTCTGGAAACACCATATATTTT. This gives the protein CASSLGWAGISGNTIYF.